This note documents a single T cell receptor beta chain sequence. Antigen specificity is unknown. A second PCR of roughly 7 to 11 cycles used a sample-barcoded 5' primer and a J-beta primer mix. TCRdb itself ran the 5' RACE reads through MiXCR, one entry per CDR3 protein. In the table there are roughly 1.5 million distinct CDR3 sequences, roughly 43% of which are singletons. The CDR3 runs to 17 residues. V was shortened by 2 bases and J by 1 base, with 15 bases between the two germline ends. Germline V CDR1 and CDR2: MGHRA, YSYEKL. This sample is part of a study of blood T cells in healthy people across ages. Study background: Every two T cells gave about one barcoded beta molecule via template switching.

General study results and limits: In long-lived donors, naive CD4+ cell counts and diversity exceeded those of aged donors. The study lacked donor CMV status, which possibly confounded expanded clonotype changes. Across the age range, TCR beta diversity per million T cells fell in a roughly linear way.

The TCR comes from a woman aged 18-29 years in good health. The rearrangement links TRBV4-1 to TRBJ2-4, with D tentatively TRBD2 (7 bases). The sample comprised blood. CDR3 residues: CASSQPLGRGAKNIQYF. The CDR3, as DNA: TGCGCCAGCAGCCAACCGCTGGGGAGGGGGGCCAAAAACATTCAGTACTTC.